This T cell receptor beta chain was identified during a study of OX40 agonist ivuxolimab in advanced cancers. General observations from the study: Blood T cells, both CD4+ and CD8+, expanded clonally by week 6 at 0.1 to 3.0 mg/kg. Among some nonresponders, normalized T-cell clonal expansion was also low.

In regard to this clone: Its antigen is still unknown.

CDR1 and CDR2 (germline): LNHNV, YYDKDF (reference sequence). The CDR3 sequence is 13 residues long. The V and J ends lost 4 bases and 5 bases respectively, with 12 bases between them. Produced via immunoSEQ multiplex PCR; TCRdb's table is partial and in-frame only. The sample has roughly 11,000 clones, over 70% seen once. The specimen comprised CD4+ or CD8+ T cells sorted from blood, sampled in a trial of the OX40 agonist ivuxolimab. The TCR originated in an adult with an advanced solid tumor such as melanoma, head and neck, liver or kidney cancer. The chain links TRBV15 to TRBJ2-7; maybe TRBD2 (7 bases). Written as DNA, the CDR3 is TGTGCCACCAGCATGGGGGGGGGCCACGAGCAGTACTTC. This gives the protein CATSMGGGHEQYF.